These T cell receptor beta chains were read from a single sample in a study of blood T cells in healthy people across ages. TCRdb itself ran the 5' RACE reads through MiXCR, one entry per CDR3 protein. This table has fewer than 1,000,000 distinct CDR3 sequences, around two fifths appearing once. Sequencing was carried out using blood. The receptor source for this set is a man between 60 and 75 years old in good health. Each CDR3 is given with its conserved first and last residue. D genes are given only for firm matches. A row's size may be missing; if present it is once, few, many or a size class.

15	TRBV20-1	NA	TRBJ2-3	NA	TGCAGTGCCAGACCCCGGGAGTCTAGCACAGATACGCAGTATTTT	CSARPRESSTDTQYF
15	TRBV2	TRBD2	TRBJ2-7	NA	TGTGCCAGCAGTGAAGGTAGCGGGGGGGACAACGAGCAGTACTTC	CASSEGSGGDNEQYF
17	TRBV6-5	NA	TRBJ2-3	NA	TGTGCCAGCAGTTACTCGGAGAGGTTAGGGGGAACAGATACGCAGTATTTT	CASSYSERLGGTDTQYF
15	TRBV10-3	NA	TRBJ2-1	few	TGTGCCACCCTGGACGGAGCACGAAGCTACAATGAGCAGTTCTTC	CATLDGARSYNEQFF
16	TRBV5-1	TRBD2	TRBJ2-7	NA	TGTGCCAGCAGCGAACTAGCGGGGGGCAGCTCCTACGAGCAGTACTTC	CASSELAGGSSYEQYF
12	TRBV20-1	NA	TRBJ1-2	NA	TGCAGTGCTGACTATACTAACTATGGCTACACCTTC	CSADYTNYGYTF
14	TRBV7-8	TRBD2	TRBJ2-5	NA	TGTGCCAGCAGCTTAGCGGAAGCGGGAGGGACCCAGTACTTC	CASSLAEAGGTQYF
13	TRBV7-2	NA	TRBJ2-7	few	TGTGCCAGCCGGAGCGCGGGCAGCTACGAGCAGTACTTC	CASRSAGSYEQYF
13	TRBV5-1	NA	TRBJ1-2	NA	TGCGCCAGCAGAGTGGATTATAACTATGGCTACACCTTC	CASRVDYNYGYTF
16	TRBV18	NA	TRBJ2-7	few	TGTGCCAGCTCACCACTTGGGGCAGGAAACAGTGGCGAGCAGTACTTC	CASSPLGAGNSGEQYF
13	TRBV20-1	NA	TRBJ1-1	NA	TGCAGTGCTAGAAGGCAGGCGAACACTGAAGCTTTCTTT	CSARRQANTEAFF
15	TRBV3-1	NA	TRBJ1-5	few	TGTGCCAGCAGCCAGGGGACCCTTAGCAATCAGCCCCAGCATTTT	CASSQGTLSNQPQHF
13	TRBV12-3/TRBV12-4	NA	TRBJ2-3	NA	TGTGCCAGCAGTTTAAGCTCCGCAGATACGCAGTATTTT	CASSLSSADTQYF
18	TRBV20-1	TRBD2	TRBJ2-1	few	TGCAGTGCTCAGATGCCCGGGGGGGGGCCTCAGAGCTACAATGAGCAGTTCTTC	CSAQMPGGGPQSYNEQFF
16	TRBV7-2	TRBD2	TRBJ2-4	few	TGTGCCAGCAGCTTAGGCGGGGGGGTTGCCAAAAACATTCAGTACTTC	CASSLGGGVAKNIQYF
13	TRBV28	NA	TRBJ1-4	NA	TGTGCCAGCCGGGAGGGGCTAAATGAAAAACTGTTTTTT	CASREGLNEKLFF
13	TRBV12-3/TRBV12-4	NA	TRBJ2-1	NA	TGTGCCAGCATTTTCATTGCCGGGAGTGAGCAGTTCTTC	CASIFIAGSEQFF
18	TRBV5-1	TRBD2	TRBJ2-5	NA	TGCGCCAGCAGCGCCCGGACTAGCGGGGGCCCCATTCTCTACGGGCAGTACTTC	CASSARTSGGPILYGQYF
14	TRBV7-2	NA	TRBJ2-6	NA	TGTGCCAGCAGCCCGAACCCTGGGGCCAACGTCCTGACTTTC	CASSPNPGANVLTF
16	TRBV27	TRBD2	TRBJ2-1	NA	TGTGCCAGCAGTTTAGCAAGCGGGGGGCCCTACAATGAGCAGTTCTTC	CASSLASGGPYNEQFF
17	TRBV30	TRBD2	TRBJ2-7	NA	TGTGCCTGGAGCCTTACTATGGGACTAGCGGGAACCTACGAGCAGTACTTC	CAWSLTMGLAGTYEQYF
14	TRBV5-1	NA	TRBJ2-5	NA	TGCGCCAGCAGCTTGAGTGCGGGGCCGGGGACCCAGTACTTC	CASSLSAGPGTQYF